This is a list of T cell receptor beta chains from one sample in a study of breast tumors, draining lymph nodes, adjacent tissues. TCRdb processed the multiplex PCR reads anew with MiXCR; each CDR3 protein has one entry. Altogether over 200,000 distinct CDR3 sequences are present, around 35% being singletons, with the ten largest covering about 3.9%. Source material: axillary lymph node tissue. These receptors were collected from a female donor with breast cancer. Some clones in this sample may be carry-over from other donors' samples. Both conserved end residues are part of each CDR3. The D gene is left open where the match is weak. Rows may omit the clone size; those that give it use once, few, many or a size class.

NA,TRBJ1-5,NA,TRBV6-2/TRBV6-3,TGTGCCAGCAGTTACTCATATGAATCAGGGGAGATTGATCAGCCCCAGCATTTT,CASSYSYESGEIDQPQHF
NA,TRBJ1-6,TRBD1,TRBV10-3,TGTGCCACCTTTACAGGGGTTGGGAGTTCACCCCTCCACTTT,CATFTGVGSSPLHF
many,TRBJ2-1,NA,TRBV20-1,TGCAGTGCTAGAGCCCACCATGAGCAGTTCTTC,CSARAHHEQFF
NA,TRBJ1-1,TRBD1,TRBV5-1,TGCGCCAGCAGCTTGGGGATCGGGACAGGTCTCATGAACACTGAAGCTTTCTTT,CASSLGIGTGLMNTEAFF
NA,TRBJ2-3,TRBD1,TRBV2,TGTGCCAGCAGCCTCAACCGGGACAGGGGGCGCATAGATACGCAGTATTTT,CASSLNRDRGRIDTQYF
NA,TRBJ2-1,NA,TRBV7-2,TGTGCCAGCAGCTTAGATAACTCCCGGTACGGTGAGCAGTTCTTC,CASSLDNSRYGEQFF
many,TRBJ1-6,NA,TRBV6-1,TGTGCCAGCAGTGAATTTGGGATTTCACCCCTCCACTTT,CASSEFGISPLHF
NA,TRBJ1-6,TRBD1,TRBV7-9,TGTGCCAGCAGCCAACCCACTCGGACAGGGATTAATTCACCCCTCCACTTT,CASSQPTRTGINSPLHF
NA,TRBJ2-2,NA,TRBV12-3/TRBV12-4,TGTGCCAGCAGTCCCGGCATGCCCGGGGAGCTGCTTTTT,CASSPGMPGELLF
many,TRBJ1-5,NA,TRBV20-1,TGCAGTGCTAGAGAGACAGGCGGGGTACAGCCCCAGCATTTT,CSARETGGVQPQHF
many,TRBJ2-7,NA,TRBV20-1,TGCAGTGCTAGAGGGAGGGGGGAGCAGTACTTC,CSARGRGEQYF
NA,TRBJ1-4,TRBD1,TRBV2,TGTGCCAGCAGTGAAAGGGACAGAGGGGATGAAAAACTGTTTTTT,CASSERDRGDEKLFF
NA,TRBJ1-2,TRBD1,TRBV29-1,TGCAGCGTTGGGGGACAGGCGATTGGAGGCTACACCTTC,CSVGGQAIGGYTF
NA,TRBJ1-1,NA,TRBV20-1,TGCAGTGCTAGAAGGCAGCCTGAAGCTTTCTTT,CSARRQPEAFF
many,TRBJ2-1,NA,TRBV7-6,TGTGCCAGCAGCCCGCCCCGAACGCGATTAAAGGGCTACAATGAGCAGTTCTTC,CASSPPRTRLKGYNEQFF
many,TRBJ2-1,TRBD2,TRBV5-1,TGCGCCAGCAGCGTCCGTGAGCGGGGGGCGGGTTATGAGCAGTTCTTC,CASSVRERGAGYEQFF
many,TRBJ1-2,NA,TRBV7-6,TGTGCCAGCAGTTGGGGGGGCTCCCAGAACTATGGCTACACCTTC,CASSWGGSQNYGYTF
few,TRBJ2-2,TRBD2,TRBV6-1,TGTGCCAGCCAAAATAGGCGGGGGGCCGGGGAGCTGTTTTTT,CASQNRRGAGELFF
many,TRBJ2-7,TRBD2,TRBV11-3,TGTGCCAGCAGCTCATGGGGACTAGCGTCTTCCTACGAGCAGTACTTC,CASSSWGLASSYEQYF
many,TRBJ2-5,NA,TRBV29-1,TGCAGCTCGAATCTGGGAGAAAAGACCCAGTACTTC,CSSNLGEKTQYF
many,TRBJ1-3,NA,TRBV5-8,TGTGCCAGCAGCCTGGATGCAGGGTTGGGAAACACCATATATTTT,CASSLDAGLGNTIYF
NA,TRBJ1-2,NA,TRBV29-1,TGCAGCGTTGAAGATAAGGGTAACTATGGCTACACCTTC,CSVEDKGNYGYTF
many,TRBJ2-3,TRBD2,TRBV9,TGTGCCAGCAGCGGTAGGGGCGGGAGGAGCACAGATACGCAGTATTTT,CASSGRGGRSTDTQYF
few,TRBJ2-3,TRBD2,TRBV5-4,TGTGCCAGCAGCTTGTATCTAGCGGGAGCTCCAGATACGCAGTATTTT,CASSLYLAGAPDTQYF
few,TRBJ1-1,NA,TRBV5-1,TGCGCCAGCAGCTTGGGCGGCGGAAACATGAACACTGAAGCTTTCTTT,CASSLGGGNMNTEAFF
many,TRBJ2-7,TRBD1,TRBV10-1,TGCGCCAGCAGTGAGACAGGGGTGCAGTACTTC,CASSETGVQYF
many,TRBJ1-5,NA,TRBV6-6,TGTGCCAGCAGGGAAGGACGGATGAATCAGCCCCAGCATTTT,CASREGRMNQPQHF
many,TRBJ2-3,TRBD2,TRBV20-1,TGCAGTGCCCTGGGACTAGCGGGCCTCAGCACAGATACGCAGTATTTT,CSALGLAGLSTDTQYF
few,TRBJ2-2,TRBD2,TRBV3-1,TGTGCCAGCAGATTTACTAGCGGGAGGGCCACCGGGGAGCTGTTTTTT,CASRFTSGRATGELFF
many,TRBJ2-5,NA,TRBV6-1,TGTGCCAGTGAAAGAAGGGGCGTGGGGGAGACCCAGTACTTC,CASERRGVGETQYF
few,TRBJ1-2,NA,TRBV6-6,TGTGCCAGCAGACCCTCCGGGGGGAACATGGGGAACTATGGCTACACCTTC,CASRPSGGNMGNYGYTF
NA,TRBJ1-6,TRBD1,TRBV6-5,TGTGCCAGCATGGTGACAGGGGGCTCGCCCCTCCACTTT,CASMVTGGSPLHF
many,TRBJ2-7,TRBD1,TRBV7-2,TGTGCCAGCAGCCACTACGGGACAGGGGGCTTCTACGAGCAGTACTTC,CASSHYGTGGFYEQYF
many,TRBJ2-1,TRBD2,TRBV12-3/TRBV12-4,TGTGCCAGCAGTTTGACGGCGGGGGGCAACAATGAGCAGTTCTTC,CASSLTAGGNNEQFF
NA,TRBJ1-4,NA,TRBV25-1,TGTGCCAGCAGTGGCAAAGGCATGACTAATGAAAAACTGTTTTTT,CASSGKGMTNEKLFF
NA,TRBJ1-6,NA,TRBV5-1,TGCGCCAGCAGCTTGTGGCTAGCGAATTCACCCCTCCACTTT,CASSLWLANSPLHF
many,TRBJ2-1,NA,TRBV24-1,TGTGCCACCGGAGAGGGGTCCTACAATGAGCAGTTCTTC,CATGEGSYNEQFF
many,TRBJ1-2,NA,TRBV19,TGTGCCAGTAGCGTCGGGCGCCAAAACTATGGCTACACCTTC,CASSVGRQNYGYTF
NA,TRBJ2-7,TRBD2,TRBV5-1,TGCGCCAGCACCCTTCCGCTAGCGGGAGGGGGCGAGCAGTACTTC,CASTLPLAGGGEQYF
NA,TRBJ1-2,TRBD1,TRBV25-1,TGTGCCAGCAGCTCAACAGGGGCCGGACAGACCCTCTATGGCTACACCTTC,CASSSTGAGQTLYGYTF
NA,TRBJ2-4,NA,TRBV5-8,TGTGCCAGCAGCCTCGGGACGTCTTGGAGGGCCAAAAACATTCAGTACTTC,CASSLGTSWRAKNIQYF
NA,TRBJ2-3,NA,TRBV19,TGTGCCAGTAGTATAGGGGCGGCGGGGGCTAGCACAGATACGCAGTCTTTT,CASSIGAAGASTDTQSF
many,TRBJ2-1,TRBD2,TRBV7-3,TGTGCCAGCAGCTCTCTAGCGGGGGGGAGGGATGAGCAGTTCTTC,CASSSLAGGRDEQFF
many,TRBJ2-1,NA,TRBV5-1,TGCGCCAGCAGCTTGGGGAGGAATAGTTTCTCCTACAATGAGCAGTTCTTC,CASSLGRNSFSYNEQFF
NA,TRBJ2-7,NA,TRBV7-2,TGTGCCAGCAGCTTAATAGTTGGGGGGGCCAACTTC,CASSLIVGGANF
many,TRBJ2-1,NA,TRBV7-9,TGTGCCAGCAGCCCTCCTCGGGGGGCCGATAGGAATGAGCAGTTCTTC,CASSPPRGADRNEQFF
NA,TRBJ1-4,TRBD1,TRBV5-1,TGCGCCAGCAGCCCCCGGACAGGCTATGAAAAACTGTTTTTT,CASSPRTGYEKLFF
many,TRBJ2-3,NA,TRBV20-1,TGCAGTGCTAGAGCCTTAGGGATCTTCGGTACGCAGTATTTT,CSARALGIFGTQYF
few,TRBJ1-2,NA,TRBV28,TGTGCCAGCAGTGGGACCGTCTACAACTATGGCTACACCTTC,CASSGTVYNYGYTF
many,TRBJ2-3,TRBD2,TRBV9,TGTGCCAGCAGCGGGACTAGCGGGAGAAAAACAGATACGCAGTATTTT,CASSGTSGRKTDTQYF
many,TRBJ2-7,TRBD1,TRBV20-1,TGCAGTGCTACCGACAGGGGAAGGAACGAGCAGTACTTC,CSATDRGRNEQYF
NA,TRBJ1-4,NA,TRBV19,TGTGCCAGTATTTGGCGGGAGGGGAGCACAACTAATGAAAAACTGTTTTTT,CASIWREGSTTNEKLFF
many,TRBJ1-6,TRBD1,TRBV19,TGTGCCAGTAGTACCGTGACAGGGGATAATTCACCCCTCCACTTT,CASSTVTGDNSPLHF
many,TRBJ1-2,NA,TRBV11-2,TGTGCCAGCAGCTTAGATCATACGGGGGTCGAGGGCTACACCTTC,CASSLDHTGVEGYTF
few,TRBJ2-3,TRBD2,TRBV28,TGTGCCAGCAGGCCACCTAGCGGGGGGTCAGATACGCAGTATTTT,CASRPPSGGSDTQYF
few,TRBJ1-3,NA,TRBV5-1,TGCGCCAGCAGCTTGTCTAGGGGGAGCATCTCTGGAAACACCATATATTTT,CASSLSRGSISGNTIYF